This TCR beta chain stems from a study of blood T cell repertoires in COVID-19. Study details: Whether acute or convalescent, the COVID-19 samples came from the United States, Italy and Spain. T cells, B-cell-depleted T cells, or PBMCs supplied cDNA or gDNA.

Each participant's cohort was designated according to participant-reported clinical history. Recovered Cohort 3 donors showed two negative PCRs, clearance, or symptom resolution. The protocol was immunoSEQ multiplex PCR, while the TCRdb copy is restricted to in-frame clones and leaves out a portion. The table includes 200,000 to 300,000 clones, roughly 89% detected once. V lost 2 bases and J 7 bases, leaving 12 bases between the germline ends. Looked up from germline, CDR1 is SGHTA and CDR2 is FQGNSA. The CDR3 spans 14 residues. The specimen sequenced was PBMCs or T cells enriched from blood (not recorded which). The V call is TRBV7-2, the J call TRBJ1-5; D is possibly TRBD1 (6 bases). The receptor's source is a man between 35 and 55 years old who had recovered from COVID-19. The CDR3 sequence: CASSLWGGGQPQHF. CDR3 nucleotide sequence: TGTGCCAGCAGCTTATGGGGGGGCGGGCAGCCCCAGCATTTT.